This T cell receptor (beta chain) was captured in a study of T cells after posttransplantation cyclophosphamide. The table came from immunoSEQ multiplex PCR; TCRdb's copy has only in-frame clones and leaves some out. The table has some 16,000 clones, roughly 73% seen once. Treatment was busulfan-fludarabine conditioning, a marrow graft, and cyclophosphamide on days +3 and +4. The sequences come from CD8+ T cells sorted from PBMCs, collected roughly 250 weeks after a stem cell transplant with posttransplant cyclophosphamide. The TCR comes from a female patient aged 40-49 years who received an allogeneic stem cell transplant from a related donor, was CMV-positive, and had no GVHD. Some T cells may possibly be graft donor cells.

CDR3 residues: CASSSGQNEKLFF. CDR3 sequence (DNA): TGCGCCAGCAGCTCAGGACAGAATGAAAAACTGTTTTTT. The chain carries TRBV5-1 and TRBJ1-4; a weak D match, TRBD1 (6 bases). The CDR3 length is 13 residues. The germline V and J ends were trimmed by 3 bases and 5 bases, with 8 bases remaining between them. Germline V gives CDR1 SGHRS, CDR2 YFSETQ.